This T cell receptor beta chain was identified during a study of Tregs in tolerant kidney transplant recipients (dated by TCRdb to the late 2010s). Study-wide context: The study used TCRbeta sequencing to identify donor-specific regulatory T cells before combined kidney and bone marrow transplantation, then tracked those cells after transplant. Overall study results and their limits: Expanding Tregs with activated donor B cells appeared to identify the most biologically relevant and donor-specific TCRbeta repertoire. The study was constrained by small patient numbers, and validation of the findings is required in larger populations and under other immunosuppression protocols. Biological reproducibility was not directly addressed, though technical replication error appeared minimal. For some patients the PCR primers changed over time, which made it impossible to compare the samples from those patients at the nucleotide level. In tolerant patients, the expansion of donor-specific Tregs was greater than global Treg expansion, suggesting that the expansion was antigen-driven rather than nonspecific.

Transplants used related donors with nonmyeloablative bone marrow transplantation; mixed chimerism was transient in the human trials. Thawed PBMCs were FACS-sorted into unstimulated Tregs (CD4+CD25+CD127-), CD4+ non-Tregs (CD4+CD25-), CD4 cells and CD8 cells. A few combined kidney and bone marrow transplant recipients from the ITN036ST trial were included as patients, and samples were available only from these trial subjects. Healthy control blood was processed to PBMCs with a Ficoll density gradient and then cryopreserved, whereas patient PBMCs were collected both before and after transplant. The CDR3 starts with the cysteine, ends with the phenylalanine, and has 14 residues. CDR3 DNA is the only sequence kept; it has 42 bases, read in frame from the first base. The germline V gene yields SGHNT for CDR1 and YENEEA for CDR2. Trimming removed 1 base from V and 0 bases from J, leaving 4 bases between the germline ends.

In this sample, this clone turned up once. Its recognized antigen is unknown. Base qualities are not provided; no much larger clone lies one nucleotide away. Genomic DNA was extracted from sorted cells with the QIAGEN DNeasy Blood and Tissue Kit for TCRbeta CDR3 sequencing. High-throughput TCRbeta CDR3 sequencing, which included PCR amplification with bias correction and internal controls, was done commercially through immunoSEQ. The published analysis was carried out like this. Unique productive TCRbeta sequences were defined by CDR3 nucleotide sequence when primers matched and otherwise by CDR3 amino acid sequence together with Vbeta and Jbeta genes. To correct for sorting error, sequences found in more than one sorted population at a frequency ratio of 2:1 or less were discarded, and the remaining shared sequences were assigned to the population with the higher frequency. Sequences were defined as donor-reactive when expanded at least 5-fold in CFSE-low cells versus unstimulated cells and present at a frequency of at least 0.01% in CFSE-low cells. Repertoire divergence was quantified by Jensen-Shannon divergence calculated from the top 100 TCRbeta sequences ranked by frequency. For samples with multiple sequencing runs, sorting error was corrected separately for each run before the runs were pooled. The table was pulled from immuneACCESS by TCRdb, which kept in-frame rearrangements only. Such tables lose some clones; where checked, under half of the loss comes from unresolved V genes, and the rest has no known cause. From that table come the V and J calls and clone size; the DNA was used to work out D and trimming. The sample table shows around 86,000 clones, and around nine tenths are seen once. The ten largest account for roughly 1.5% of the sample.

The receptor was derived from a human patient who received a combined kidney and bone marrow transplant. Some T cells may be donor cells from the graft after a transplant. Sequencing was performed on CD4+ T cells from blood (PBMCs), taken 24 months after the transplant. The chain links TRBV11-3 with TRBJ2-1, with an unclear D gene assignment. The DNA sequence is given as TGTGCCAGCAGCTTAGGACTCTCCTACAATGAGCAGTTCTTC. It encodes CASSLGLSYNEQFF.